The entry below describes one T cell receptor (beta chain). The antigen remains undetermined. The donor cohort consisted entirely of Caucasian adults residing in Nashville, Tennessee. These data belong to a study of shared clonotypes between healthy human individuals. Clones were read by immunoSEQ multiplex PCR, and TCRdb kept only the in-frame ones, dropping some. The data hold about 2 million clones, with 85% to 95% observed a single time. Trimming stripped 0 bases from V and 0 bases from J, with 14 bases between. The germline V gene encodes CDR1 SGDLS and CDR2 YYNGEE. The CDR3 is made up of 17 amino acids. Broader study findings: Larger estimated richness was generally seen in naive subsets than in memory subsets.

Specimen: naive CD4+ T cells sorted from blood. Regarding subset: CD45RA+ positively selected. This sequence originates from a man younger than 35 in good health. This chain uses TRBV9 with TRBJ2-3, with D possibly TRBD2 on 5 matching bases. CDR3 amino acids: CASSVATGYSSTDTQYF. CDR3 in DNA: TGTGCCAGCAGCGTAGCTACGGGGTATTCTAGCACAGATACGCAGTATTTT.